The 3 T cell receptor beta chains in this list originate from one sample, sequenced in a study of control samples from healthy donors and cancer patients. The data were produced by immunoSEQ multiplex PCR, yet TCRdb's version contains in-frame clones alone and is incomplete. The table has under 100,000 clones, approximately 91% seen once. Sequencing input: PBMCs. These TCRs come from a woman between 45 and 60 years old with colorectal cancer.

The chain recombines TRBV7-2 with TRBJ2-5, with 7 nucleotides matching TRBD2. V lost 5 bases and J lost 2; bases outside the gene matches: 8. This CDR3 contains 15 residues. Per the germline V gene, CDR1 is SGHTA and CDR2 is FQGNSA. The CDR3 spells CASSPGGTEQETQYF. The CDR3 coding sequence is TGTGCCAGCAGCCCCGGGGGGACGGAACAAGAGACCCAGTACTTC.

V gene TRBV5-1 combines with J gene TRBJ1-1; 10 nucleotides match TRBD1. J gave up 1 base and V 5 bases, and 8 bases lay outside the gene matches. There are 16 residues in the CDR3. Germline V lookup: CDR1 SGHRS, CDR2 YFSETQ. The CDR3 spells CASSPGTGVANTEAFF. CDR3 coding DNA: TGCGCCAGCAGTCCCGGGACAGGGGTAGCGAACACTGAAGCTTTCTTT.

The chain carries TRBV7-2 and TRBJ2-5; D gene ambiguous. Germline CDR1 and CDR2: SGHTA and FQGNSA. Trimming left V 4 bases short and J 5 bases short, with 11 bases between. The CDR3 consists of 13 residues. In DNA, the CDR3 is TGTGCCAGCAGCTCCGGATGGGCTGAGACCCAGTACTTC. It codes for CASSSGWAETQYF.